What follows are 22 T cell receptor beta chains derived from one specimen sequenced in a study of blood T cell repertoires in COVID-19. TCRdb's table, derived via immunoSEQ multiplex PCR, lists solely in-frame clones and lacks some. Among some 300,000 clones listed, over 80% were seen once. Sample: peripheral blood. These receptors originate from a woman in her forties or fifties with COVID-19, enrolled during active disease.

This chain joins TRBV5-4 and TRBJ1-3; 8 bases are shared with TRBD1. Unmatched junction bases numbered 4, after V lost 4 bases and J lost 4 bases. Germline CDR1 is SGHNT and CDR2 is YYREEE (reference sequence). CDR3 length equals 14 residues. The CDR3 protein is CASSRQGSGNTIYF. CDR3 coding DNA: TGTGCCAGCAGCCGACAGGGGTCAGGAAACACCATATATTTT.

V and J are TRBV11-1 and TRBJ2-3, with 9 bases that match TRBD1. CDR1 SGHAT and CDR2 FQDESV come from the germline V gene (reference sequence). CDR3 length: 15 amino acids. J gave up 4 bases and V 5 bases, and 7 bases lay outside the gene matches. The CDR3 reads CASSMGQGFPDTQYF. DNA of the CDR3: TGTGCCAGCAGCATGGGACAGGGTTTCCCAGATACGCAGTATTTT.

J is TRBJ1-2 and V is TRBV6-4; no clear D. V was cut by 6 bases and J by 5 bases, with 13 bases left in between. Germline CDR1 and CDR2: MRHNA and SNTAGT. CDR3 size: 13 residues. The CDR3 protein is CASRPGGLYGYTF. CDR3 bases: TGTGCCAGCAGGCCGGGCGGGTTGTATGGCTACACCTTC.

This rearrangement joins TRBV7-9 to TRBJ1-2; D unresolved. The CDR3 has 13 residues. Germline-derived CDR1 and CDR2 are SEHNR and FQNEAQ (reference sequence). Trimming left V 3 bases short and J 6 bases short, with 11 bases between. In nucleotides, the CDR3 is TGTGCCAGCAGCTTTGGTAGTAGAGATGGCTACACCTTC. This codes for CASSFGSRDGYTF.

The chain employs TRBV12-2 and TRBJ1-4. TRBV12-2 is given as a pseudogene. CDR3 length: 13 residues. The CDR3 protein is CASRSRRGEKLFF. CDR3 bases: TGTGCAAGTCGCTCCAGGCGGGGTGAAAAACTGTTTTTT.

The rearrangement uses TRBV19 and TRBJ1-5, with D possibly matching TRBD1 (5 bases). CDR3 size: 15 residues. V was clipped by 5 bases and J by 6 bases, with 17 bases between them. Per the germline V gene, CDR1 is LNHDA and CDR2 is SQIVND (reference sequence). The CDR3: CASSPWNRLGQPQHF. In DNA, the CDR3 is TGTGCCAGTAGTCCCTGGAACAGGTTAGGTCAGCCCCAGCATTTT.

The chain joins TRBV29-1 to TRBJ2-7, with a possible D match to TRBD2 (5 bases). Looked up from germline, CDR1 is SQVTM and CDR2 is ANQGSEA. This CDR3 has 11 amino acids. In DNA form, the CDR3 reads TGCGGAATCATAGAGGGCTACGAGCAGTACTTC. This encodes CGIIEGYEQYF.

This chain joins TRBV7-9 and TRBJ1-4; D is undetermined. CDR1 SEHNR and CDR2 FQNEAQ come from the germline V gene (reference sequence). Trimming took off 5 bases at V and 0 bases at J, with 16 bases between the two ends. The CDR3 is 17 amino acids. The DNA of the CDR3 is TGTGCCAGCAGCCCCGGACGGGGTGGAACAACTAATGAAAAACTGTTTTTT. Residues: CASSPGRGGTTNEKLFF.

The chain is built from TRBV3-1 (or the pseudogene TRBV3-2) and TRBJ2-1; 10 nucleotides line up with TRBD2. This CDR3 region has 17 residues. With V trimmed by 3 bases and J by 3 bases, 8 bases remained unmatched. The germline V gene has CDR1 LGHDT and CDR2 YNNKEL (reference sequence). CDR3 bases: TGTGCCAGCAGCCAGACCCTAGCGGGAGAGCTCTACAATGAGCAGTTCTTC. Its translation: CASSQTLAGELYNEQFF.

The chain links TRBV19 to TRBJ1-4, with 10 bases that match TRBD1. V shed 9 bases and J 2 bases; nucleotides not matched to a gene: 6. The germline CDR1 and CDR2 sequences are LNHDA and SQIVND (reference sequence). This CDR3 is built from 15 residues. CDR3 amino acids: CASRDRGRTNEKLFF. CDR3 sequence (DNA): TGTGCCAGCCGGGACAGGGGTCGGACTAATGAAAAACTGTTTTTT. Full variable domain (missing parts from reference TRBV19 and TRBJ1-4): DGGITQSPKYLFRKEGQNVTLSCEQNLNHDAMYWYRQDPGQGLRLIYYSQIVNDFQKGDIAEGYSVSREKKESFPLTVTSAQKNPTAFYLCASRDRGRTNEKLFFGSGTQLSVL.

V usage is TRBV19 and J usage is TRBJ2-5; D is possibly TRBD2 (6 bases). V dropped 6 bases and J dropped 2 bases, with 13 bases sitting between them. CDR3 length: 14 residues. The V gene's germline CDR1 is LNHDA and CDR2 SQIVND (reference sequence). The CDR3 region is CASSFTGGQETQYF. CDR3 in DNA: TGTGCCAGTAGCTTTACCGGGGGACAAGAGACCCAGTACTTC.

This chain uses TRBV5-5 with TRBJ2-7; 11 nucleotides line up with TRBD2. The CDR3 runs 17 residues. Germline V gene data show CDR1 as SGHKS and CDR2 as YYEKEE (reference sequence). Losses at the gene ends were 5 bases for V and 11 bases for J; bases not matched to a gene: 21. CDR3 sequence: CASRLFLQTSGERGKYF. CDR3 nucleotides: TGTGCCAGCAGATTATTTTTGCAGACTAGCGGGGAAAGGGGGAAGTACTTC.

This chain uses TRBV6-5 with TRBJ2-1; 8 bases fit TRBD1. This CDR3 has 15 residues. Looked up from germline, CDR1 is MNHEY and CDR2 is SVGAGI. The V gene end was trimmed by 5 bases and the J gene end by 4 bases; junction bases not matched to a gene: 7. The CDR3 DNA reads TGTGCCAGCAGTCGTCACAGGGGGGATTACAATGAGCAGTTCTTC. It codes for CASSRHRGDYNEQFF.

The chain links TRBV19 to TRBJ1-2, with 9 bases fitting TRBD1. Germline V lookup: CDR1 LNHDA, CDR2 SQIVND (reference sequence). After removal of 4 bases from V and 1 base from J, the junction contained 7 bases not matched to a gene. The CDR3 consists of 16 residues. The CDR3 reads CASSTKDRGRNYGYTF. The DNA for the CDR3 is TGTGCCAGTAGTACAAAGGACAGGGGCCGTAACTATGGCTACACCTTC.

This clone was counted once. One end of the junction does not line up with germline, which may come from a read error. V gene TRBV3-1 (or the pseudogene TRBV3-2) combines with J gene TRBJ1-1, with D possibly matching TRBD1 (6 bases). CDR1 is LGHDT and CDR2 is YNNKEL in the germline V gene (reference sequence). The CDR3 has 13 residues. CDR3 DNA sequence: TGTGCAAGCAGGGGCGCATCCAACACTGAAGCTTTCTTT. Its translation: CASRGASNTEAFF.

V usage is TRBV18 and J usage is TRBJ2-7, with TRBD2 matching over 10 bases. Germline V gene sequence: CDR1 KGHSH, CDR2 LQKENI. This CDR3 region has 15 residues. Losses at the gene ends were 6 bases for V and 0 bases for J; bases not matched to a gene: 5. CDR3 sequence (DNA): TGTGCCAGCTCCGCTGGGACTAGCGTCTCCTACGAGCAGTACTTC. Its protein is CASSAGTSVSYEQYF.

This rearrangement joins TRBV27 to TRBJ1-3; no clear D. The CDR3 has 14 amino acids. Germline CDR1 MNHEY, CDR2 SMNVEV (reference sequence). V gave up 2 bases and J gave up 2 bases, with 7 bases separating them. CDR3 region: CASSLTGAGNTIYF. The DNA for the CDR3 is TGTGCCAGCAGTTTAACCGGTGCTGGAAACACCATATATTTT.

The chain couples TRBV5-1 to TRBJ2-7, with 12 bases fitting TRBD2. Trimming cost V 0 bases and J 4 bases; bases outside gene matches: 8. CDR1 is SGHRS and CDR2 is YFSETQ in the germline V gene. This CDR3 has 17 amino acids. CDR3 in DNA: TGCGCCAGCAGCTTGGACCCTGGGCTAGCGGGAGGGTACGAGCAGTACTTC. This codes for CASSLDPGLAGGYEQYF. The variable domain in full, completed from reference TRBV5-1 and TRBJ2-7, reads KAGVTQTPRYLIKTRGQQVTLSCSPISGHRSVSWYQQTPGQGLQFLFEYFSETQRNKGNFPGRFSGRQFSNSRSEMNVSTLELGDSALYLCASSLDPGLAGGYEQYFGPGTRLTVT.

The rearrangement links TRBV6-5 to TRBJ2-2; 8 bases line up with TRBD2. The V gene's germline CDR1 is MNHEY and CDR2 SVGAGI. The junction had 5 bases not matched to a gene; V was cut back by 7 bases and J by 4 bases. CDR3 length: 14 amino acids. The CDR3 sequence: CASTDGRVTGELFF. The CDR3 nucleotides read TGTGCCAGCACCGACGGGAGGGTCACCGGGGAGCTGTTTTTT.

This chain uses TRBV11-3 with TRBJ1-6, with D uncertain. CDR1 is SGHNT and CDR2 is YENEEA in the germline V gene. The ends were cut back, 0 bases at V and 7 bases at J, with 13 bases in the middle. The CDR3 sequence is 16 residues long. The CDR3, as DNA: TGTGCCAGCAGCTTAGATCCGGGAAGGTCCAATTCACCCCTCCACTTT. It codes for CASSLDPGRSNSPLHF. The entire variable domain, with the rest obtained from reference TRBV11-3 and TRBJ1-6, is as follows: EAGVVQSPRYKIIEKKQPVAFWCNPISGHNTLYWYLQNLGQGPELLIRYENEEAVDDSQLPKDRFSAERLKGVDSTLKIQPAELGDSAVYLCASSLDPGRSNSPLHFGNGTRLTVT.

The chain employs TRBV11-3 and TRBJ2-1; 9 bases map to TRBD2. CDR1 is SGHNT and CDR2 is YENEEA in the germline V gene. Losses at the gene ends were 0 bases for V and 2 bases for J; bases not matched to a gene: 5. This CDR3 is built from 17 residues. The CDR3 sequence is CASSLDGLAGAYNEQFF. The CDR3 DNA sequence: TGTGCCAGCAGCTTAGATGGATTAGCGGGAGCCTACAATGAGCAGTTCTTC.

A few counts support this clone. The chain recombines TRBV15 with TRBJ1-5; D unclear. The germline V gene encodes CDR1 LNHNV and CDR2 YYDKDF (reference sequence). This CDR3 region has 12 residues. V was shortened by 3 bases and J by 3 bases, with 3 bases between the two germline ends. This chain's CDR3 is CATSSINQPQHF. As DNA, the CDR3 is TGTGCCACCAGCAGTATCAATCAGCCCCAGCATTTT.